This TCR beta chain derives from a study of CXCR3-negative and CXCR3-positive naive CD8 T cells. Study details: Overall TRB read output was around 130 million, and each library contained about 1.5 +/- 0.3 million reads. Study-level points and caveats: Greater hydrophobicity was found in TRB CDR3s of CXCR3-positive naive cells than of CXCR3-negative naive cells.

As concerns this clonotype: The target antigen is unknown.

The libraries of TRB cDNA were prepared using 5' RACE with UMI labels. TCRdb re-called the 5' RACE reads and shows each CDR3 protein once, DNA omitted. The clone table shows 150,000 to 160,000 distinct CDR3 sequences, with the ten largest holding 0.45% to 0.6%. This CDR3 region has 12 residues. CDR1 and CDR2 from the germline V gene are LGHDT and YNNKEL (reference sequence). This chain connects TRBV3-1 to TRBJ2-3; TCRdb's assignment of TRBD1 cannot be checked, as there is no DNA. Sequenced material: naive CXCR3+ CD8+ T cells from blood. Sample subset: CD45RO-CCR7+CD27+CD95- naive CD8+ T cells expressing CXCR3 (TNR3+). This TCR derives from a human donor in good health. Some clones in this sample may be carry-over from other donors' samples. The CDR3 loop reads CASPPGADTQYF.